The 22 T cell receptor beta chains given below trace back to one sample, sequenced in a study of identifying expanded T cells in peripheral blood. This table comes from immunoSEQ multiplex PCR, and its TCRdb copy is limited to in-frame clones, with some not included. The profile shows 100,000 to 110,000 clones, 80% to 90% of them singletons. The material sequenced was blood. The receptors were sampled from a person between 18 and 75 years old in good health.

The chain recombines TRBV30 with TRBJ1-1; D remains unclear. Trimming left V 8 bases short and J 5 bases short, with 9 bases between. Per germline, CDR1 GTSNPN and CDR2 SVGIG (reference sequence). The CDR3 runs 10 residues. The CDR3: CAAERTEAFF. The CDR3 nucleotides read TGTGCCGCCGAGCGGACTGAAGCTTTCTTT.

CDR3 nucleotide sequence: TGTGCCACCAGCCCCGCCGGACAGGGGAGTTACGAGCAGTACTTC. This sequence encodes CATSPAGQGSYEQYF. This chain uses TRBV15 with TRBJ2-7; 9 nucleotides agree with TRBD1. Germline CDR1 is LNHNV and CDR2 is YYDKDF (reference sequence). V lost 5 bases and J lost 4; bases outside the gene matches: 9. CDR3 size: 15 residues.

The V gene is TRBV5-1, the J gene TRBJ2-5; D is possibly TRBD2 (5 bases). CDR1 and CDR2 (germline): SGHRS, YFSETQ. Trimming pared 0 bases from V and 1 base from J, leaving 19 bases between. This CDR3 is 18 amino acids long. The CDR3 sequence is CASSLAAETLAVQETQYF. The CDR3 bases are TGCGCCAGCAGCTTGGCAGCCGAGACCCTAGCCGTCCAAGAGACCCAGTACTTC.

The V call is TRBV6-4, the J call TRBJ1-2; TRBD1 agrees at 10 bases. CDR3 length: 17 residues. Germline loops: CDR1 MRHNA, CDR2 SNTAGT. V shed 0 bases and J 2 bases; nucleotides not matched to a gene: 6. The CDR3: CASSDSKGQGENYGYTF. In DNA, the CDR3 is TGTGCCAGCAGTGACTCGAAAGGACAGGGGGAAAACTATGGCTACACCTTC.

The chain recombines TRBV30 with TRBJ1-4; 9 bases match TRBD1. Losses at the gene ends were 7 bases for V and 7 bases for J; bases not matched to a gene: 7. This CDR3 has 13 amino acids. Germline loops: CDR1 GTSNPN, CDR2 SVGIG (reference sequence). In DNA form, the CDR3 reads TGTGCCTCACAGACAGGGGGTATTGAAAAACTGTTTTTT. This sequence encodes CASQTGGIEKLFF.

This chain connects TRBV30 to TRBJ2-3; 9 bases map to TRBD1. Germline-derived CDR1 and CDR2 are GTSNPN and SVGIG (reference sequence). The CDR3 covers 13 residues. V gave up 7 bases and J gave up 2 bases; unmatched junction bases: 4. CDR3 DNA sequence: TGTGCCTCTCACAGGGGGCTCACAGATACGCAGTATTTT. Translating gives CASHRGLTDTQYF.

V and J are TRBV28 and TRBJ1-2; D is undetermined. V lost 7 bases and J lost 5, with 17 bases in between. This CDR3 is built from 14 residues. From germline, CDR1 is MDHEN and CDR2 SYDVKM. The CDR3 DNA sequence: TGTGCCAGCATGGTCGGCCAGACGACATATGGCTACACCTTC. It translates to CASMVGQTTYGYTF.

The chain has TRBV19 and TRBJ1-6; TRBD1 is a possible D gene (6 bases). Per the germline V gene, CDR1 is LNHDA and CDR2 is SQIVND (reference sequence). Trimming took 5 bases from V and 2 from J, leaving 13 bases between them. The CDR3 totals 16 residues. For the CDR3, the DNA is TGTGCCAGTAGTCCACAGGGTAATACCTATAATTCACCCCTCCACTTT. It is translated as CASSPQGNTYNSPLHF.

This chain connects TRBV27 to TRBJ1-5; D not certain. The CDR3 is 14 amino acids. The germline V gene has CDR1 MNHEY and CDR2 SMNVEV (reference sequence). V lost 4 bases and J 2 bases, leaving 9 bases between the germline ends. The CDR3, as DNA: TGTGCCAGCAGTTCCAAGGAAGGCAATCAGCCCCAGCATTTT. This sequence encodes CASSSKEGNQPQHF.

The V and J genes are TRBV18 and TRBJ2-5; TRBD2 matches at 8 bases. The CDR3 extends over 16 amino acids. The germline CDR1 and CDR2 sequences are KGHSH and LQKENI. The trim removed 6 bases at V and 2 bases at J, leaving 11 bases unmatched. The CDR3 nucleotides read TGTGCCAGCTCGCGTAACCCGGGGGGGAGTCAAGAGACCCAGTACTTC. This sequence encodes CASSRNPGGSQETQYF. Full variable domain (rest looked up from reference TRBV18 and TRBJ2-5): NAGVMQNPRHLVRRRGQEARLRCSPMKGHSHVYWYRQLPEEGLKFMVYLQKENIIDESGMPKERFSAEFPKEGPSILRIQQVVRGDSAAYFCASSRNPGGSQETQYFGPGTRLLVL.

This clone was seen once. The chain links TRBV7-3 to TRBJ2-5; a possible D gene is TRBD2 (5 bases). Germline V gene lookup returns CDR1 SGHTA and CDR2 FQGTGA. The V end was cut by 1 base, the J end by 2 bases, with 11 bases between. This CDR3 has 15 amino acids. This CDR3 is CASSLMRGGQETQYF. CDR3 sequence (DNA): TGTGCCAGCAGCTTAATGCGAGGCGGGCAAGAGACCCAGTACTTC.

The V call is TRBV2, the J call TRBJ1-3; D unresolved. This CDR3 is built from 15 residues. Germline CDR1 reads SNHLY; CDR2 reads FYNNEI. V was trimmed by 5 bases and J by 0 bases, leaving 11 bases between them. The CDR3 protein is CASSPPLASGNTIYF. CDR3 nucleotide sequence: TGTGCCAGCAGTCCTCCCCTGGCCTCTGGAAACACCATATATTTT.

The chain has TRBV19 and TRBJ2-1; D possibly corresponds to TRBD1 (6 bases). V lost 4 bases and J 0 bases, leaving 10 bases between the germline ends. The germline V gene encodes CDR1 LNHDA and CDR2 SQIVND (reference sequence). The CDR3 contains 15 residues. CDR3 coding DNA: TGTGCCAGTAGTACCCCACAGGGCTCCTACAATGAGCAGTTCTTC. It encodes CASSTPQGSYNEQFF.

V is TRBV9 and J is TRBJ2-1; D perhaps matches TRBD2 (6 bases). With 3 bases removed from V and 3 bases from J, the gap between germline ends came to 10 bases. Germline values: CDR1 SGDLS, CDR2 YYNGEE. The CDR3 length is 14 residues. The CDR3 reads CASSGLGGYNEQFF. The CDR3, as DNA: TGTGCCAGCAGCGGACTAGGAGGCTACAATGAGCAGTTCTTC.

This chain joins TRBV19 and TRBJ2-1, with TRBD2 matching 9 bases. CDR1 is LNHDA, CDR2 SQIVND, per germline (reference sequence). The J segment lost 0 bases and the V segment lost 5 bases, leaving 17 bases of the junction unmatched. CDR3 length: 20 residues. The CDR3 reads CASSSRSTSGRFRSYNEQFF. In DNA, the CDR3 is TGTGCCAGTAGTTCACGTTCGACTAGCGGCAGATTCCGCTCCTACAATGAGCAGTTCTTC.

The chain joins TRBV7-9 to TRBJ1-1; D uncertain. The germline V gene has CDR1 SEHNR and CDR2 FQNEAQ (reference sequence). Trimming cost V 5 bases and J 10 bases, with 17 bases left between them. The CDR3 loop spans 13 amino acids. CDR3 region: CASSHSPAPSAFF. As DNA, the CDR3 is TGTGCCAGCAGCCACAGCCCGGCCCCTTCAGCTTTCTTT.

J is TRBJ1-4 and V is TRBV10-3; D is unresolved. Germline V lookup: CDR1 ENHRY, CDR2 SYGVKD. Trimming shortened V by 3 bases and J by 3 bases, and 8 bases separated the two germline ends. The CDR3 runs to 14 residues. CDR3 region: CAISEGLANEKLFF. CDR3 bases: TGTGCCATCAGTGAAGGACTTGCTAATGAAAAACTGTTTTTT.

The rearrangement uses TRBV5-1 and TRBJ2-3; D perhaps matches TRBD2 (7 bases). The V end lost 7 bases, the J end lost 2 bases, and 14 bases lay between the germline ends. Per germline, CDR1 SGHRS and CDR2 YFSETQ. The CDR3 loop spans 14 amino acids. This chain's CDR3 is CASQGGGTTDTQYF. In DNA, the CDR3 is TGCGCCAGCCAGGGAGGGGGTACCACAGATACGCAGTATTTT.

This chain uses TRBV6-1 with TRBJ2-1, with D tentatively TRBD1 (6 bases). The germline V gene has CDR1 MNHNS and CDR2 SASEGT. The CDR3 contains 14 residues. Trimming pared 4 bases from V and 10 bases from J, leaving 17 bases between. The CDR3 DNA reads as TGTGCCAGCAGTGTCGGGACACTAGAGTGGGAGCAGTTCTTC. Translating it yields CASSVGTLEWEQFF.

The rearrangement joins TRBV7-8 to TRBJ2-7; weak D call: TRBD2 (6 bases). The germline V gene encodes CDR1 SGHVS and CDR2 FQNEAQ. The CDR3 covers 17 residues. The V end was cut by 2 bases, the J end by 0 bases, with 17 bases between. The CDR3 DNA sequence: TGTGCCAGCAGCTTAACATCCGGGACTCACAGCTCCTACGAGCAGTACTTC. Translation: CASSLTSGTHSSYEQYF. The entire variable domain, with the rest obtained from reference TRBV7-8 and TRBJ2-7, is as follows: GAGVSQSPRYKVAKRGQDVALRCDPISGHVSLFWYQQALGQGPEFLTYFQNEAQLDKSGLPSDRFFAERPEGSVSTLKIQRTQQEDSAVYLCASSLTSGTHSSYEQYFGPGTRLTVT.

This clone was seen a single time. The gene calls are TRBV2 and TRBJ2-3; 8 nucleotides match TRBD1. In germline, CDR1 is SNHLY, CDR2 FYNNEI. The CDR3 sequence is 15 residues long. Trimming took 6 bases from V and 2 from J; bases not matched to a gene: 7. CDR3 in amino acids: CASSLWTGNTDTQYF. DNA of the CDR3: TGTGCCAGCAGCCTCTGGACAGGGAACACAGATACGCAGTATTTT.

This sequence joins TRBV6-6 and TRBJ2-7; maybe TRBD2 (6 bases). The germline V and J ends were trimmed by 2 bases and 6 bases, with 17 bases remaining between them. The germline gives CDR1 MNHNY, CDR2 SVGAGI (reference sequence). This CDR3 region has 15 residues. CDR3: CASSYGGSLFSEQYF. The CDR3 nucleotides are TGTGCCAGCAGTTACGGGGGGTCCCTCTTTTCCGAGCAGTACTTC.